Presented here are 27 T cell receptor beta chains from one specimen sequenced in a study of blood T cell repertoires in COVID-19. Here immunoSEQ multiplex PCR was the method, and the copy in TCRdb shows in-frame clones only, minus some. The table has 130,000 to 150,000 clones, approximately 79% seen once; the top ten hold approximately 4%. The sequenced sample consisted of peripheral blood. All receptors derive from a man between 60 and 75 years old with acute or convalescent COVID-19.

The chain combines TRBV3-1 (or the pseudogene TRBV3-2) with TRBJ2-4; a weak D match, TRBD2 (5 bases). The germline V gene encodes CDR1 LGHDT and CDR2 YNNKEL (reference sequence). The CDR3 has 12 amino acids. V shed 3 bases and J shed 9 bases, with 9 bases lying between them. CDR3 loop: CASSQSGGIQYF. The CDR3 DNA sequence: TGTGCCAGCAGCCAGTCCGGAGGCATTCAGTACTTC.

The chain combines TRBV9 with TRBJ2-3; 10 bases align to TRBD2. CDR1 is SGDLS, CDR2 YYNGEE, per germline. There are 16 residues in the CDR3. J lost 3 bases, V lost 0 bases, and 4 bases had no gene match. CDR3 nucleotide sequence: TGTGCCAGCAGCGTAGTGGGTAGCGGGAGGACAGATACGCAGTATTTT. Amino acids: CASSVVGSGRTDTQYF.

J is TRBJ2-1 and V is TRBV19, with D maybe TRBD2 (5 bases). In germline, CDR1 is LNHDA, CDR2 SQIVND (reference sequence). This CDR3 spans 11 amino acids. The germline V and J ends were trimmed by 3 bases and 10 bases, with 7 bases remaining between them. The CDR3 loop reads CASSIGEEQFF. The CDR3 nucleotides are TGTGCCAGTAGTATCGGGGAAGAGCAGTTCTTC.

This clone was counted between two and nine times. J is TRBJ2-1 and V is TRBV5-8; 7 bases align to TRBD2. This CDR3 has 17 amino acids. After removal of 4 bases from V and 0 bases from J, the junction contained 10 bases not matched to a gene. Looked up from germline, CDR1 is SGHTS and CDR2 is YDEGEE. The CDR3: CASSHLGGTNSYNEQFF. In DNA form, the CDR3 reads TGTGCCAGCAGCCACCTGGGGGGGACGAACTCCTACAATGAGCAGTTCTTC.

The chain links TRBV10-2 to TRBJ1-6; 8 bases agree with TRBD1. V shed 6 bases, J shed 10 bases, and the junction held 8 bases outside the gene matches. This CDR3 has 14 amino acids. From germline, CDR1 is WSHSY and CDR2 SAAADI. This CDR3 is CASRQGARGSPLHF. CDR3 DNA: TGCGCCAGCAGGCAGGGGGCGCGGGGGTCACCCCTCCACTTT.

This clone occurred a few times. The chain carries TRBV7-9 and TRBJ1-2, with D possibly matching TRBD1 (6 bases). CDR3 size: 11 residues. Per the germline V gene, CDR1 is SEHNR and CDR2 is FQNEAQ (reference sequence). This chain's CDR3 is CATSGGLGYTF. The CDR3 bases are TGTGCGACGAGCGGGGGGCTTGGCTACACCTTC.

With regard to this clone: Other DNA sequences in the same sample also yield this CDR3. The rearrangement uses TRBV7-2 and TRBJ1-6; perhaps TRBD1 as D (5 bases). Trimming took off 5 bases at V and 8 bases at J, with 13 bases between the two ends. This CDR3 contains 14 residues. Per germline, CDR1 SGHTA and CDR2 FQGNSA. The chain's CDR3 is CASSQRTGDSPLHF. The DNA of the CDR3 is TGTGCCAGCAGCCAACGTACGGGGGATTCACCCCTCCACTTT.

In its sample, this clone was seen a few times. This rearrangement joins TRBV30 to TRBJ1-3; D not resolved. The CDR3 contains 15 residues. Germline lookup yields CDR1 GTSNPN and CDR2 SVGIG (reference sequence). V lost 0 bases, J lost 0 bases, and 9 bases lay in between. For the CDR3, the DNA is TGTGCCTGGAGTGTATCGGTGGTCTCTGGAAACACCATATATTTT. It translates to CAWSVSVVSGNTIYF.

V gene TRBV4-3 combines with J gene TRBJ2-2; D is uncertain. V was shortened by 2 bases and J by 5 bases, with 12 bases between the two germline ends. Germline CDR1 reads LGHNA; CDR2 reads YSLEER. The CDR3 sequence is 15 residues long. The CDR3 DNA reads as TGCGCCAGCAGCCAACTGGTTACTGCGACCGGGGAGCTGTTTTTT. This encodes CASSQLVTATGELFF.

The chain couples TRBV7-8 to TRBJ2-7, with a tentative D call TRBD2 (6 bases). This CDR3 region has 14 residues. The V end was cut by 5 bases, the J end by 4 bases, with 15 bases between. From germline, CDR1 is SGHVS and CDR2 FQNEAQ. CDR3 DNA sequence: TGTGCCAGCAGCAACCGGGACTCACTATACGAGCAGTACTTC. Translation: CASSNRDSLYEQYF.

V is TRBV14 and J is TRBJ1-1; possible D gene TRBD1, 6 bases. This CDR3 spans 16 amino acids. The V end lost 4 bases, the J end lost 4 bases, and 19 bases lay between the germline ends. The V gene's germline CDR1 is SGHDN and CDR2 FVKESK. In nucleotides, the CDR3 is TGTGCCAGCAGCCTTATCGGGGGGCTCGGGATCACTGAAGCTTTCTTT. Encoded protein: CASSLIGGLGITEAFF. The full variable domain, rest sourced from reference TRBV14 and TRBJ1-1, is EAGVTQFPSHSVIEKGQTVTLRCDPISGHDNLYWYRRVMGKEIKFLLHFVKESKQDESGMPNNRFLAERTGGTYSTLKVQPAELEDSGVYFCASSLIGGLGITEAFFGQGTRLTVV.

The genes are TRBV28 and TRBJ2-7; 10 bases align to TRBD2. The CDR3 sequence is 13 residues long. Looked up from germline, CDR1 is MDHEN and CDR2 is SYDVKM. Trimming cost V 8 bases and J 0 bases; bases outside gene matches: 1. CDR3 in amino acids: CASLAGASYEQYF. CDR3 DNA: TGTGCCAGCCTAGCGGGGGCCTCCTACGAGCAGTACTTC.

This chain connects TRBV6-6 to TRBJ2-1; tentative D call: TRBD1 (6 bases). CDR1 MNHNY and CDR2 SVGAGI come from the germline V gene (reference sequence). The CDR3 loop spans 15 amino acids. Trimming pared 5 bases from V and 7 bases from J, leaving 18 bases between. CDR3 sequence (DNA): TGTGCCAGCAGTATACAGGGATACCTTAAAAATGAGCAGTTCTTC. Its protein is CASSIQGYLKNEQFF.

The chain combines TRBV18 with TRBJ2-5; no definite D call. Trimming took 8 bases from V and 0 from J, leaving 4 bases between them. In germline, CDR1 is KGHSH, CDR2 LQKENI. There are 11 residues in the CDR3. CDR3 coding DNA: TGTGCCAGCCAGTACCAAGAGACCCAGTACTTC. Translating gives CASQYQETQYF. Full variable domain (outside the CDR3, taken from reference TRBV18 and TRBJ2-5): NAGVMQNPRHLVRRRGQEARLRCSPMKGHSHVYWYRQLPEEGLKFMVYLQKENIIDESGMPKERFSAEFPKEGPSILRIQQVVRGDSAAYFCASQYQETQYFGPGTRLLVL.

This clone came up once. The chain employs TRBV29-1 and TRBJ1-5; weak D call: TRBD1 (6 bases). Germline CDR1 SQVTM, CDR2 ANQGSEA. This CDR3 is 14 amino acids long. Trimming took 7 bases from V and 3 from J, leaving 16 bases between them. The CDR3 region has the DNA TGCAGCGCCAAGAGGGGGGGGGACAATCAGCCCCAGCATTTT. Its protein product is CSAKRGGDNQPQHF.

This clone was seen just once. The chain combines TRBV6-5 with TRBJ1-2; a weak D match, TRBD1 (5 bases). This CDR3 has 13 amino acids. Germline CDR1 and CDR2: MNHEY and SVGAGI. V lost 2 bases and J 6 bases, leaving 10 bases between the germline ends. CDR3 nucleotides: TGTGCCAGCAGTTACGGGCAGGGCAATGGCTACACCTTC. This translates into CASSYGQGNGYTF.

V is TRBV15 and J is TRBJ2-7, with D possibly being TRBD2 (5 bases). The germline V gene encodes CDR1 LNHNV and CDR2 YYDKDF (reference sequence). V was clipped by 1 base and J by 4 bases, with 8 bases between them. CDR3 size: 13 residues. The CDR3 coding sequence is TGTGCCACCAGCAGAGGTCAGCGGTACGAGCAGTACTTC. As protein: CATSRGQRYEQYF. Full variable domain (rest looked up from reference TRBV15 and TRBJ2-7): DAMVIQNPRYQVTQFGKPVTLSCSQTLNHNVMYWYQQKSSQAPKLLFHYYDKDFNNEADTPDNFQSRRPNTSFCFLDIRSPGLGDTAMYLCATSRGQRYEQYFGPGTRLTVT.

CDR3 amino acids: CASSQAHSGRGNEQFF. In DNA form, the CDR3 reads TGTGCCAGCAGCCAAGCACACAGCGGGAGAGGGAATGAGCAGTTCTTC. V usage is TRBV4-2 and J usage is TRBJ2-1; TRBD2 agrees at 8 bases. Trimming removed 1 base from V and 7 bases from J; junction bases left unmatched: 9. This CDR3 has 16 residues. Germline V gene lookup returns CDR1 LGHNA and CDR2 YNFKEQ.

This sequence joins TRBV5-4 and TRBJ2-1; D call uncertain. The length of the CDR3 is 15 residues. The V end lost 0 bases, the J end lost 5 bases, and 12 bases lay between the germline ends. Germline CDR1 reads SGHNT; CDR2 reads YYREEE (reference sequence). The DNA for the CDR3 is TGTGCCAGCAGCTTGGATCCCGGGTCCAACAATGAGCAGTTCTTC. Amino acid sequence: CASSLDPGSNNEQFF.

J is TRBJ2-6 and V is TRBV19; D not certain. The CDR3 covers 15 residues. V was cut by 5 bases and J by 0 bases, with 8 bases left in between. Germline lookup yields CDR1 LNHDA and CDR2 SQIVND (reference sequence). CDR3 bases: TGTGCCAGTAGTGCTAGTTTCTCTGGGGCCAACGTCCTGACTTTC. It yields the protein CASSASFSGANVLTF.

The rearrangement links TRBV6-5 to TRBJ2-6; 10 bases fit TRBD1. CDR1 MNHEY and CDR2 SVGAGI come from the germline V gene. Trimming removed 8 bases from V and 4 bases from J; junction bases left unmatched: 5. The CDR3 has 15 residues. CDR3 region: CASEDRGRGANVLTF. The CDR3 region has the DNA TGTGCCAGCGAAGACAGGGGGCGCGGGGCCAACGTCCTGACTTTC.

Ten or more counts support this clone. The chain recombines TRBV6-1 with TRBJ1-2; D remains unclear. The CDR3 has 12 residues. Trimming left V 3 bases short and J 8 bases short, with 10 bases between. In germline, CDR1 is MNHNS, CDR2 SASEGT. For the CDR3, the DNA is TGTGCCAGCAGTGACAGGTTTCAAGGCTACACCTTC. Its protein is CASSDRFQGYTF.

The chain joins TRBV6-5 to TRBJ2-7; unclear D gene. V lost 4 bases and J 3 bases, leaving 13 bases between the germline ends. The CDR3 extends over 14 amino acids. Germline values: CDR1 MNHEY, CDR2 SVGAGI. The CDR3 region is CASSWSGRNYEQYF. CDR3 sequence (DNA): TGTGCCAGCAGTTGGTCTGGCAGGAACTACGAGCAGTACTTC.

This clone was seen more than once but under ten times. J is TRBJ1-1 and V is TRBV5-1; 9 positions agree with TRBD1. CDR3 length: 15 residues. V gave up 3 bases and J gave up 1 base; unmatched junction bases: 4. Germline V gene lookup returns CDR1 SGHRS and CDR2 YFSETQ. The CDR3 is CASSSTGGTNTEAFF. Here the CDR3 DNA reads TGCGCCAGCAGCTCGACAGGGGGTACGAACACTGAAGCTTTCTTT. Looking up the rest from reference TRBV5-1 and TRBJ1-1 gives the full variable domain: KAGVTQTPRYLIKTRGQQVTLSCSPISGHRSVSWYQQTPGQGLQFLFEYFSETQRNKGNFPGRFSGRQFSNSRSEMNVSTLELGDSALYLCASSSTGGTNTEAFFGQGTRLTVV.

V gene TRBV9 combines with J gene TRBJ2-3, with 8 nucleotides matching TRBD1. The germline V gene encodes CDR1 SGDLS and CDR2 YYNGEE. V trimming: 0 bases; J trimming: 1 base; junction bases outside the gene matches: 7. The CDR3 is 17 amino acids. CDR3 bases: TGTGCCAGCAGCGTAGTAGGTGGACAGGGTGGCACAGATACGCAGTATTTT. Amino acids: CASSVVGGQGGTDTQYF.

The genes are TRBV7-8 and TRBJ1-5, with unresolved D. This CDR3 region has 14 residues. Germline V gene sequence: CDR1 SGHVS, CDR2 FQNEAQ. V lost 2 bases to trimming and J lost 3 bases, with 8 bases between them. CDR3 nucleotides: TGTGCCAGCAGCTTACTCACAGTCAATCAGCCCCAGCATTTT. It encodes CASSLLTVNQPQHF.

The chain employs TRBV24-1 and TRBJ2-3; 9 positions match TRBD2. The CDR3 extends over 15 amino acids. V lost 0 bases and J lost 6; bases outside the gene matches: 3. Germline lookup yields CDR1 KGHDR and CDR2 SFDVKD. Here the CDR3 reads CATSDLLTSGDTQYF. The CDR3 DNA follows: TGTGCCACCAGTGATTTGCTGACTAGCGGTGATACGCAGTATTTT.